Given below is one T cell receptor (beta chain) in context. The protocol was immunoSEQ multiplex PCR, while the TCRdb copy is restricted to in-frame clones and leaves out a portion. The sample has about 440,000 clones; about 91% are singletons. This entry comes from a study of blood T cell repertoires in COVID-19. As for the study in general: Sample material is recorded as cDNA or gDNA derived from T cells, B-cell-depleted T cells, or PBMCs.

Trimming removed 1 base at V and 0 bases at J, with 4 bases between. Germline V lookup: CDR1 SGHDT, CDR2 YYEEEE. The CDR3 is made up of 13 amino acids. Followed over time, Seattle patients had been enrolled while infection was active. The receptor's source is a woman between 50 and 59 years old with COVID-19, enrolled during active disease. Material for sequencing was peripheral blood. V gene TRBV5-6 combines with J gene TRBJ1-1, with unresolved D. The CDR3 region is CASSLSLNTEAFF. CDR3 coding DNA: TGTGCCAGCAGCTTGTCGTTGAACACTGAAGCTTTCTTT.